This T cell receptor (beta chain) was recovered during a study of blood T cell repertoires in COVID-19. The protocol was immunoSEQ multiplex PCR, while the TCRdb copy is restricted to in-frame clones and leaves out a portion. The sample lists about 180,000 clones; roughly 89% were seen once. The table lists this clone with a count of one. CDR1 SGHRS and CDR2 YFSETQ come from the germline V gene. V lost 0 bases and J 2 bases, leaving 15 bases between the germline ends. The CDR3 sequence is 16 residues long. This sequence joins TRBV5-1 and TRBJ2-7, with D perhaps TRBD2 (6 bases). The sequenced sample consisted of PBMCs or T cells enriched from blood (not recorded which). The receptor was isolated from a middle-aged woman with acute COVID-19. The CDR3 coding sequence is TGCGCCAGCAGCTTGGCGCGGGGAGCGGTGACCTACGAGCAGTACTTC. It encodes CASSLARGAVTYEQYF.